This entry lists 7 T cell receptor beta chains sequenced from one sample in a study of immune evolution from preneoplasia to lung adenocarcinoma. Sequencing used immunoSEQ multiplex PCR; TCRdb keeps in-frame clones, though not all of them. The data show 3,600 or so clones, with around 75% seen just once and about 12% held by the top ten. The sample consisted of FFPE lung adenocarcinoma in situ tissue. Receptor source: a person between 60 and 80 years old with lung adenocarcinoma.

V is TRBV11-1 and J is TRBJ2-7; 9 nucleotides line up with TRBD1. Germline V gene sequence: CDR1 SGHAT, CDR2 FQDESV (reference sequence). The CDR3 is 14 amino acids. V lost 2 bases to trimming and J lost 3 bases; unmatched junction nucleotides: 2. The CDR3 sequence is CASSLTGGVYEQYF. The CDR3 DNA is TGTGCCAGCAGCTTAACAGGGGGCGTCTACGAGCAGTACTTC. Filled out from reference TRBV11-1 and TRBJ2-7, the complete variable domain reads EAEVAQSPRYKITEKSQAVAFWCDPISGHATLYWYRQILGQGPELLVQFQDESVVDDSQLPKDRFSAERLKGVDSTLKIQPAELGDSAMYLCASSLTGGVYEQYFGPGTRLTVT.

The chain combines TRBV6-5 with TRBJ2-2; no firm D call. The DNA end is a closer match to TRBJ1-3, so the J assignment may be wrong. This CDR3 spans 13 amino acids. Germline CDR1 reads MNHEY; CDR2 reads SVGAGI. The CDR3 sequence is CASSYSQGNTIYF. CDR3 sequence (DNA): TGTGCCAGCAGTTACTCGCAAGGAAACACCATATATTTT.

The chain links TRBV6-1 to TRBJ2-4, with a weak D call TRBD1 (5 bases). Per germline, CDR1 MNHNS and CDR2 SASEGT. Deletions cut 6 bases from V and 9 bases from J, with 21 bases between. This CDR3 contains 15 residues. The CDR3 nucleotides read TGTGCCAGCAGCCCCCTGATGGGGCCCCAGGGCATTCAGTACTTC. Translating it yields CASSPLMGPQGIQYF.

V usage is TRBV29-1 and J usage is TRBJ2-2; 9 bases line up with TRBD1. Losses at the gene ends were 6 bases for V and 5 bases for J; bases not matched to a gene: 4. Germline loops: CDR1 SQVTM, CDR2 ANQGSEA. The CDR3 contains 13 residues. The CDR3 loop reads CSVTGTGTGELFF. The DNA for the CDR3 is TGCAGCGTAACCGGGACAGGGACCGGGGAGCTGTTTTTT.

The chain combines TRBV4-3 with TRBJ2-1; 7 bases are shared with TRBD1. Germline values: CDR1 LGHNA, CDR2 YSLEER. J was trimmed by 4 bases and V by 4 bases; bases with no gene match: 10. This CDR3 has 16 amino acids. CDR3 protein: CASSPTGVLRYNEQFF. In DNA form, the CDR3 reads TGCGCCAGCAGCCCAACAGGGGTGCTAAGATACAATGAGCAGTTCTTC.

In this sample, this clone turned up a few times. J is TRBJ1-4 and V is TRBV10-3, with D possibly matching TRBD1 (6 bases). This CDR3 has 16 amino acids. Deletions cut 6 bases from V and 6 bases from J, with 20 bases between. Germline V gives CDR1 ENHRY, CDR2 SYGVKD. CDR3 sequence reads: CAIRADRPGGHEKLFF. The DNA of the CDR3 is TGTGCCATCAGAGCCGACAGGCCGGGGGGGCATGAAAAACTGTTTTTT.

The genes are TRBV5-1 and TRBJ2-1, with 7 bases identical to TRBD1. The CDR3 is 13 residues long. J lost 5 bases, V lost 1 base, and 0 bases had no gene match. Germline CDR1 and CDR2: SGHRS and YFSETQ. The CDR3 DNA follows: TGCGCCAGCAGCTTGACAGGGGACAATGAGCAGTTCTTC. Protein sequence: CASSLTGDNEQFF.